The clone carrying this TCR beta chain showed up just a few times. Its antigen is currently unknown. This sample is part of a study of early T cells in non-severe SARS-CoV-2 infection. Study-level information: Chains were not paired, and sequencing was done on bulk RNA from unsorted whole blood.

Study-wide findings and caveats: There was a bias toward anti-spike CD8 responses in VDJdb matching, which missed private and CD4 specificities.

V shed 8 bases, J shed 7 bases, and the junction held 5 bases outside the gene matches. Germline V gene data show CDR1 as SEHNR and CDR2 as FQNEAQ (reference sequence). The CDR3 consists of 13 residues. Attachment of unique molecular identifiers was made to individual cDNA molecules. TCRdb recomputed calls from the 5' RACE reads with MiXCR, one row per CDR3 protein. This sample has approximately 84,000 distinct CDR3 sequences, with 15% found just once. The clonotype originates from an adult who was a healthcare worker with PCR-confirmed SARS-CoV-2 infection or an uninfected control (not recorded which). The rearrangement uses TRBV7-9 and TRBJ2-2; TRBD2 matches 9 bases. Sequencing was done on a sample of whole blood. CDR3 in DNA: TGTGCCAGCGGGCTAGCGGGGAGCGGGGAGCTGTTTTTT. Amino acid sequence: CASGLAGSGELFF.